The 27 T cell receptor beta chains below all came from one sample that was sequenced in a study of T-cell memory formation after mild COVID-19. TCRdb called the 5' RACE reads again in MiXCR, with one record for every CDR3 protein. Of about 110,000 distinct CDR3 sequences listed, around an eighth are singletons. The sequenced sample consisted of PBMCs or a T cell subset sorted from them (not recorded which). The origin of the receptors is an adult woman who had mild COVID-19 (a few samples of this study predate the infection). Cell type and time point are not known.

J is TRBJ2-1 and V is TRBV7-9; D possibly corresponds to TRBD1 (6 bases). With 7 bases removed from V and 7 bases from J, the gap between germline ends came to 14 bases. This CDR3 has 13 amino acids. Germline CDR1 SEHNR, CDR2 FQNEAQ (reference sequence). CDR3 nucleotides: TGTGCCAGCAATACTGGACAGACAAATGAGCAGTTCTTC. It codes for CASNTGQTNEQFF.

This chain connects TRBV7-9 to TRBJ2-5; D is undetermined. The CDR3 is 15 residues long. Germline CDR1 SEHNR, CDR2 FQNEAQ (reference sequence). V shed 5 bases and J shed 5 bases, with 18 bases lying between them. CDR3 coding DNA: TGTGCCAGCAGCGCTCGTGGGTCCCTGGGGGAGACCCAGTACTTC. It translates to CASSARGSLGETQYF. Full variable domain (rest looked up from reference TRBV7-9 and TRBJ2-5): DTGVSQNPRHKITKRGQNVTFRCDPISEHNRLYWYRQTLGQGPEFLTYFQNEAQLEKSRLLSDRFSAERPKGSFSTLEIQRTEQGDSAMYLCASSARGSLGETQYFGPGTRLLVL.

The table lists this clonotype with a few counts. The chain has TRBV6-6 and TRBJ2-7, with TRBD2 matching 12 bases. J was trimmed by 4 bases and V by 7 bases; bases with no gene match: 8. There are 15 residues in the CDR3. Germline CDR1 MNHNY, CDR2 SVGAGI (reference sequence). The CDR3 loop reads CASTYSTSGRYEQYF. The CDR3 nucleotides read TGTGCCAGCACCTACTCGACTAGCGGGAGATACGAGCAGTACTTC.

This clonotype was found a few times. V is TRBV6-2 or TRBV6-3 and J is TRBJ2-1; 7 bases are shared with TRBD2. V trimming: 7 bases; J trimming: 4 bases; junction bases outside the gene matches: 7. The V gene's germline CDR1 is MNHEY and CDR2 SVGEGT. This CDR3 has 14 amino acids. In nucleotides, the CDR3 is TGTGCCAGCACCCAGACGGGACTATACAATGAGCAGTTCTTC. Its protein is CASTQTGLYNEQFF.

In its sample, this clonotype was seen once. The J gene is TRBJ1-1, the V gene TRBV5-1; TRBD1 aligns across 7 bases. Per germline, CDR1 SGHRS and CDR2 YFSETQ. The CDR3 consists of 17 residues. J was trimmed by 4 bases and V by 0 bases; bases with no gene match: 12. The CDR3 DNA sequence: TGCGCCAGCAGCTTGGGAGACACAGGGGCCGGCGGCACTGAAGCTTTCTTT. Protein sequence: CASSLGDTGAGGTEAFF.

The CDR3 is CASSPLKWEGFHEQYF. The CDR3 DNA is TGTGCCAGCAGCCCCCTGAAATGGGAGGGATTCCACGAGCAGTACTTC. The rearrangement uses TRBV3-1 and TRBJ2-7; 7 bases map to TRBD2. CDR1 is LGHDT and CDR2 is YNNKEL in the germline V gene (reference sequence). V shed 4 bases and J 5 bases; nucleotides not matched to a gene: 14. The length of the CDR3 is 16 residues.

The table lists this clonotype with a few counts. The rearrangement uses TRBV15 and TRBJ1-2, with TRBD1 identical over 9 bases. V lost 0 bases and J lost 4; bases outside the gene matches: 3. Germline V gene data show CDR1 as LNHNV and CDR2 as YYDKDF (reference sequence). The CDR3 is 15 amino acids. The CDR3, as DNA: TGTGCCACCAGCAGAGATTGGGACAGGGTCTATGGCTACACCTTC. Translated: CATSRDWDRVYGYTF.

This clonotype showed up just a few times. The chain combines TRBV30 with TRBJ2-3; TRBD2 agrees at 7 bases. The CDR3 loop spans 13 amino acids. Germline assignment: CDR1 GTSNPN and CDR2 SVGIG (reference sequence). V was pared by 3 bases and J by 3 bases, with 3 bases of the junction left unmatched. CDR3 protein: CAWRERGTDTQYF. The CDR3 DNA follows: TGTGCCTGGAGGGAGCGGGGAACAGATACGCAGTATTTT.

This clonotype was counted only a few times. This chain links TRBV7-6 with TRBJ2-3; D uncertain. This CDR3 has 13 amino acids. Germline CDR1 reads SGHVS; CDR2 reads FNYEAQ. Trimming removed 5 bases at V and 6 bases at J, with 12 bases between. CDR3 protein: CASSLRLYDTQYF. DNA of the CDR3: TGTGCCAGCAGCCTTCGGCTCTACGATACGCAGTATTTT.

This clonotype showed up just a few times. The chain has TRBV30 and TRBJ2-7, with 15 positions matching TRBD2. From germline, CDR1 is GTSNPN and CDR2 SVGIG (reference sequence). The CDR3 runs to 15 residues. J was trimmed by 6 bases and V by 1 base; bases with no gene match: 4. In DNA, the CDR3 is TGTGCCTGGAGTGAGGGACTAGCGGGAGGCGGCGAGCAGTACTTC. It encodes CAWSEGLAGGGEQYF.

V and J are TRBV20-1 and TRBJ2-7; D is possibly TRBD2 (6 bases). The V and J ends lost 3 bases and 4 bases respectively, with 19 bases between them. The length of the CDR3 is 15 residues. CDR1 is DFQATT, CDR2 SNEGSKA, per germline (reference sequence). CDR3 nucleotides: TGCAGTGCTAGGCCGGCGTCTAGCGTACATTACGAGCAGTACTTC. Protein sequence: CSARPASSVHYEQYF.

This chain uses TRBV23-1 with TRBJ2-3; the D gene is possibly TRBD1 (5 bases). TRBV23-1 belongs to the ORF category, with a function that is uncertain. The CDR3 has 15 amino acids. Trimming took 1 base from V and 0 from J, leaving 8 bases between them. CDR3 coding DNA: TGCGCCAGCAGTCAATGTAGGGGTAGCACAGATACGCAGTATTTT. Encoded protein: CASSQCRGSTDTQYF.

This clonotype was observed a handful of times. This chain uses TRBV6-4 with TRBJ2-2; unclear D gene. The V gene lost 2 bases and the J gene lost 4 bases, with 5 bases spanning the gap. Per the germline V gene, CDR1 is MRHNA and CDR2 is SNTAGT. This CDR3 contains 13 residues. The CDR3 DNA follows: TGTGCCAGCAGTGACCGGTCCACCGGGGAGCTGTTTTTT. It codes for CASSDRSTGELFF.

With regard to this clonotype: This could be a read error, since a much larger clone is one nucleotide away. The chain joins TRBV7-8 to TRBJ2-5; D could derive from TRBD1 or TRBD2 (5 bases each). Germline V gives CDR1 SGHVS, CDR2 FQNEAQ. The CDR3 covers 16 residues. The DNA for the CDR3 is TGTGCCAGCAGCTCATCCAGGGCCCCAGTCAGGGAGACCCAGTGCTTC. Translation: CASSSSRAPVRETQCF.

J is TRBJ1-2 and V is TRBV7-2; D is uncertain. The V gene's germline CDR1 is SGHTA and CDR2 FQGNSA. CDR3 length equals 12 residues. Between the trimmed V and J ends, which lost 2 bases and 2 bases, there was a span of 3 bases. CDR3 loop: CASSLRNYGYTF. CDR3 bases: TGTGCCAGCAGCTTAAGAAACTATGGCTACACCTTC.

Only a few counts were recorded for this clonotype. V usage is TRBV23-1 and J usage is TRBJ2-5; D remains unclear. TRBV23-1 counts as an open reading frame of uncertain function. The CDR3 sequence is 14 residues long. V was cut by 8 bases and J by 4 bases, with 17 bases left in between. The CDR3 region is CASADHLSVETQYF. CDR3 nucleotide sequence: TGCGCCAGCGCGGACCATCTAAGCGTAGAGACCCAGTACTTC.

The chain links TRBV25-1 to TRBJ2-3; no clear D gene. The CDR3 is made up of 14 amino acids. The germline gives CDR1 MGHDK, CDR2 SYGVNS. The V end was cut by 2 bases, the J end by 2 bases, with 8 bases between. The CDR3 is CASSENSLTDTQYF. In DNA, the CDR3 is TGTGCCAGCAGTGAAAACTCCCTCACAGATACGCAGTATTTT. The whole variable domain, filled in from reference TRBV25-1 and TRBJ2-3, reads EADIYQTPRYLVIGTGKKITLECSQTMGHDKMYWYQQDPGMELHLIHYSYGVNSTEKGDLSSESTVSRIRTEHFPLTLESARPSHTSQYLCASSENSLTDTQYFGPGTRLTVL.

This clonotype was detected a few times. The chain uses TRBV29-1 and TRBJ2-1; 11 bases are a match to TRBD2. Trimming cost V 2 bases and J 8 bases; bases outside gene matches: 14. CDR1 is SQVTM, CDR2 ANQGSEA, per germline. This CDR3 is built from 17 residues. CDR3 in DNA: TGCAGCGTTGAACCATCGTCTAGCGGGGGGAATGGGGATGAGCAGTTCTTC. It encodes CSVEPSSSGGNGDEQFF.

The V gene is TRBV2, the J gene TRBJ2-1; TRBD2 matches 14 bases. Germline V CDR1 and CDR2: SNHLY, FYNNEI. The CDR3 is made up of 16 amino acids. After removal of 8 bases from V and 9 bases from J, the junction contained 12 bases not matched to a gene. The CDR3 coding sequence is TGTGCCAGCCAGACCAGACTAGCGGGAGGGCCAAGTGAGCAGTTCTTC. This codes for CASQTRLAGGPSEQFF.

The V call is TRBV6-2 or TRBV6-3, the J call TRBJ2-1, with 11 bases aligning to TRBD1. This CDR3 has 15 residues. The V segment lost 6 bases and the J segment 7 bases; nucleotides outside the gene matches: 8. Per the germline V gene, CDR1 is MNHEY and CDR2 is SVGEGT. The CDR3 nucleotides are TGTGCCAGCAGCGGGGACAGGGGGAGCGGGAATGAGCAGTTCTTC. It yields the protein CASSGDRGSGNEQFF.

The chain uses TRBV6-5 and TRBJ1-5; TRBD1 is a possible D gene (5 bases). Germline loops: CDR1 MNHEY, CDR2 SVGAGI. CDR3 length: 14 amino acids. The germline V and J ends were trimmed by 2 bases and 5 bases, with 10 bases remaining between them. The CDR3 sequence: CASSYSRVDQPQHF. The CDR3 DNA is TGTGCCAGCAGTTACAGCAGGGTGGATCAGCCCCAGCATTTT.

The chain is built from TRBV18 and TRBJ2-2, with a tentative D call TRBD1 (5 bases). Germline V CDR1 and CDR2: KGHSH, LQKENI. The CDR3 sequence is 16 residues long. Trimming took 3 bases from V and 0 from J, leaving 11 bases between them. CDR3 sequence (DNA): TGTGCCAGCTCACCGGGGCTGGCAACGAACACCGGGGAGCTGTTTTTT. Translated, it gives CASSPGLATNTGELFF.

This clonotype was observed a few times. This rearrangement joins TRBV11-2 to TRBJ2-7; possible D gene TRBD1, 5 bases. The CDR3 spans 16 residues. From germline, CDR1 is SGHAT and CDR2 FQNNGV. Trimming left V 4 bases short and J 3 bases short, with 19 bases between. CDR3 nucleotide sequence: TGTGCCAGCAGCTCTCGGGCCCACAGGCGCATCTACGAGCAGTACTTC. Translated, it gives CASSSRAHRRIYEQYF. The full variable domain, its missing parts supplied by reference TRBV11-2 and TRBJ2-7, is EAGVAQSPRYKIIEKRQSVAFWCNPISGHATLYWYQQILGQGPKLLIQFQNNGVVDDSQLPKDRFSAERLKGVDSTLKIQPAKLEDSAVYLCASSSRAHRRIYEQYFGPGTRLTVT.

This clonotype was seen more than once but under ten times. The V gene is TRBV3-1, the J gene TRBJ2-2; 8 bases agree with TRBD2. The CDR3 has 16 residues. Germline CDR1 reads LGHDT; CDR2 reads YNNKEL (reference sequence). V lost 4 bases and J lost 6; bases outside the gene matches: 10. CDR3 loop: CASSPLLAGEAGELFF. CDR3 nucleotide sequence: TGTGCCAGCAGCCCACTTCTAGCGGGCGAGGCCGGGGAGCTGTTTTTT.

This clonotype was detected a few times. This chain links TRBV5-1 with TRBJ2-3, with D perhaps TRBD1 (6 bases). V lost 3 bases and J lost 0, with 14 bases in between. Germline CDR1 and CDR2: SGHRS and YFSETQ. The length of the CDR3 is 16 residues. The CDR3 sequence: CASSSNRAYSTDTQYF. The CDR3 nucleotides read TGCGCCAGCAGCTCAAACAGGGCCTATAGCACAGATACGCAGTATTTT.

This clonotype was counted many times. This rearrangement joins TRBV20-1 to TRBJ2-7; no definite D call. This CDR3 is 13 amino acids long. With 1 base removed from V and 0 bases from J, the gap between germline ends came to 7 bases. The V gene's germline CDR1 is DFQATT and CDR2 SNEGSKA (reference sequence). The CDR3, as DNA: TGCAGTGCTAGAGGCAGCTACTCCTACGAGCAGTACTTC. Protein sequence: CSARGSYSYEQYF.

This clonotype was found many times. The chain has TRBV7-6 and TRBJ1-1, with a tentative D call TRBD1 (5 bases). Trimming took off 5 bases at V and 10 bases at J, with 11 bases between the two ends. The length of the CDR3 is 11 residues. Germline V gives CDR1 SGHVS, CDR2 FNYEAQ. CDR3 nucleotides: TGTGCCAGCAGCCCCGGTGGGACAGCTTTCTTT. This encodes CASSPGGTAFF.